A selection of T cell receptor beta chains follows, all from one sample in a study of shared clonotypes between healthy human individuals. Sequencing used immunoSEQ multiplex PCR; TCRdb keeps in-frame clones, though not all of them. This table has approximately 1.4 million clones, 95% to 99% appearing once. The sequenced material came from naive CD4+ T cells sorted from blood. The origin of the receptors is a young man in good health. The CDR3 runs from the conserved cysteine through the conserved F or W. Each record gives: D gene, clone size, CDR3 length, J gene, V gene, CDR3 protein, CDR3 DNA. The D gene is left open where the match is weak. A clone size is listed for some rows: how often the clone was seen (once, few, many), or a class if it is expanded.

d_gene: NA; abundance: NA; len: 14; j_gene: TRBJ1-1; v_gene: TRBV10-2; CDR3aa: CASRGGGVNTEAFF; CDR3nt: TGCGCCAGCAGGGGCGGGGGGGTGAACACTGAAGCTTTCTTT
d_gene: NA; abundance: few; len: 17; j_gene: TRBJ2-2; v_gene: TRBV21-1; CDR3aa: CASFSPTPGPLTGELFF; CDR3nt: TGTGCCAGCTTCTCTCCAACCCCGGGACCCCTCACCGGGGAGCTGTTTTTT
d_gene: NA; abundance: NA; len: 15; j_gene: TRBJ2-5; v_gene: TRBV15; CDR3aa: CATSRLGLSGETQYF; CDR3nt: TGTGCCACCAGCCGCCTGGGGCTATCGGGCGAGACCCAGTACTTC
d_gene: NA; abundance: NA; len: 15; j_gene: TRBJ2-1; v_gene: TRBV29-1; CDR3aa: CSVTGSPRRDNEQFF; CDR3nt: TGCAGTGTGACAGGCTCCCCACGGCGGGACAATGAGCAGTTCTTC
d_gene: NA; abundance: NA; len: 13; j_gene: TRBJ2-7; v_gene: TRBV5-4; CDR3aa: CASSLDQRAEQYF; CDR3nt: TGTGCCAGCAGCTTGGACCAGCGCGCCGAGCAGTACTTC
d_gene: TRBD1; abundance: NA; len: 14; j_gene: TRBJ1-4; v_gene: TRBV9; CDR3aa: CASSSGQENEKLFF; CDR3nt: TGTGCCAGCAGCTCGGGACAGGAAAATGAAAAACTGTTTTTT
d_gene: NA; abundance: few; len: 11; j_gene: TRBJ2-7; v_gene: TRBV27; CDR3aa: CASRLDSEQYF; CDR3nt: TGTGCCAGCCGTCTAGACTCCGAGCAGTACTTC
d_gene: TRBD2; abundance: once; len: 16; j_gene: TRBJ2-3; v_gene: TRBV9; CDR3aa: CASSILSGRAADTQYF; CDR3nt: TGTGCCAGCAGCATCCTTAGCGGGAGGGCGGCAGATACGCAGTATTTT
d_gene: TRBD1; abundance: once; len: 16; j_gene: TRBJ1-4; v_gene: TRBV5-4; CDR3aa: CASSLRGTVPNEKLFF; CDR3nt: TGTGCCAGCAGCCTCAGGGGGACAGTACCTAATGAAAAACTGTTTTTT
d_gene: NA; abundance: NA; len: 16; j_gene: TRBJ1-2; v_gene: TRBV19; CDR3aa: CASSIDPGQLFYGYTF; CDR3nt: TGTGCCAGTAGTATAGATCCGGGGCAGCTCTTCTATGGCTACACCTTC
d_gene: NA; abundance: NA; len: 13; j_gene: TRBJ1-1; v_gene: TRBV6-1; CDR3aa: CASSFRGNTEAFF; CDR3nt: TGTGCCAGCAGTTTCCGTGGTAACACTGAAGCTTTCTTT
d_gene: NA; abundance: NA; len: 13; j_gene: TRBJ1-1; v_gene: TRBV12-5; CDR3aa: CASGLDTGTEAFF; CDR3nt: TGTGCTAGTGGTTTGGATACAGGGACTGAAGCTTTCTTT
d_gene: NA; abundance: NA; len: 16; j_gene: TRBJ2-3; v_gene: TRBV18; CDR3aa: CASSPFDKRVGDTQYF; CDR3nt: TGTGCCAGCTCGCCGTTCGACAAACGGGTGGGAGATACGCAGTATTTT
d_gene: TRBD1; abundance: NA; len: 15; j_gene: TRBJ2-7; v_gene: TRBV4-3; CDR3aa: CASSQDNRGLYEQYF; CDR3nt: TGCGCCAGCAGCCAAGATAACAGGGGGCTCTACGAGCAGTACTTC
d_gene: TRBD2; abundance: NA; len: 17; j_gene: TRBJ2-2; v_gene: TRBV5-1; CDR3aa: CATARRLATYNTGELFF; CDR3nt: TGCGCCACCGCGAGAAGACTAGCGACATATAACACCGGGGAGCTGTTTTTT
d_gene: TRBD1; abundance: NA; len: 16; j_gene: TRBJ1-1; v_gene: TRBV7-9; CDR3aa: CASSLLLGQGDTEAFF; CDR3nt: TGTGCCAGCAGCTTATTATTAGGACAGGGGGACACTGAAGCTTTCTTT
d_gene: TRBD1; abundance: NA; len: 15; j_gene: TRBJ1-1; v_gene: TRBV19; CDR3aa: CASSITGGLRTEAFF; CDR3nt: TGTGCCAGTAGTATCACAGGGGGCCTACGTACTGAAGCTTTCTTT
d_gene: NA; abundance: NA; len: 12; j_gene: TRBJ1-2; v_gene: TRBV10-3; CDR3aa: CAITNGTPGYTF; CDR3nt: TGTGCCATCACCAACGGGACACCCGGCTACACCTTC
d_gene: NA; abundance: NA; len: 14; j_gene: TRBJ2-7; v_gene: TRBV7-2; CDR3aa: CASSFTGLSHEQYF; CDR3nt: TGTGCCAGCAGCTTCACTGGCTTATCCCACGAGCAGTACTTC
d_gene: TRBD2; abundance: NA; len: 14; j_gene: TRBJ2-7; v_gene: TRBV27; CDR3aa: CASSFSGSSYEQYF; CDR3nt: TGTGCCAGCAGTTTCAGCGGGAGCTCCTACGAGCAGTACTTC
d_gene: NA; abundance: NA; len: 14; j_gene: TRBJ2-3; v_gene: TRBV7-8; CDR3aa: CASAEVPATDTQYF; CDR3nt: TGTGCCAGCGCTGAGGTCCCAGCCACAGATACGCAGTATTTT
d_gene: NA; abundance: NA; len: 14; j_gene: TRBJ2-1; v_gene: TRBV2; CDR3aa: CASSEVIPTNEQFF; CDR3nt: TGTGCCAGCAGTGAAGTCATACCGACCAATGAGCAGTTCTTC
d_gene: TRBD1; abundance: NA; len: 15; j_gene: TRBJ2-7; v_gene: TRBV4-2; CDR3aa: CASSRRQGDEYEQYF; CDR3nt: TGTGCCAGCAGCCGTAGACAGGGGGACGAGTACGAGCAGTACTTC
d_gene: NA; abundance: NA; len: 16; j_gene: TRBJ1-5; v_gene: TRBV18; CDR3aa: CASSPPTQGGYQPQHF; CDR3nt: TGTGCCAGCTCACCACCGACCCAGGGAGGGTATCAGCCCCAGCATTTT
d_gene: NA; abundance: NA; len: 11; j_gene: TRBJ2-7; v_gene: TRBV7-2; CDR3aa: CASSLSWEQYF; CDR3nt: TGTGCCAGCAGCTTATCGTGGGAGCAGTACTTC
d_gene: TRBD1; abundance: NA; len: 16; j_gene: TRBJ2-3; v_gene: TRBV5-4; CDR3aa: CASSLWGTGSGDTQYF; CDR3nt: TGTGCCAGCAGCTTGTGGGGGACAGGGTCGGGAGATACGCAGTATTTT
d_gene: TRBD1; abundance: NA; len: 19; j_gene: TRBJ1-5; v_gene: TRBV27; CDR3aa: CASRLRPRDRSVSNQPQHF; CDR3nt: TGTGCCAGCAGATTACGCCCCCGGGACAGGAGTGTTAGCAATCAGCCCCAGCATTTT